This paragraph covers one TCR beta chain sequence. Its antigen is not identified. The data were taken from a study of cytomegalovirus exposure and HLA in healthy donors. Study-wide results and limits: The majority of TCR sequences were rare, yet some public TCRs appeared in many donors. TCR clusters originating in the first cohort tended to co-occur in the roughly 130 validation repertoires, according to a later analysis.

The table came from immunoSEQ multiplex PCR; TCRdb's copy has only in-frame clones and leaves some out. The sample contains 70,000 to 90,000 clones, about 85% of which appear only once. CDR3 size: 16 residues. Per germline, CDR1 KGHSH and CDR2 LQKENI. Trimming shortened V by 3 bases and J by 8 bases, and 17 bases separated the two germline ends. This chain links TRBV18 with TRBJ1-6; no clear D. This sequence originates from a man aged 30 to 39 in good health and CMV-seronegative. Material: PBMCs. CDR3 nucleotide sequence: TGTGCCAGCTCACCCGCAGGAATTGGGTTCGATTCACCCCTCCACTTT. Translated, it gives CASSPAGIGFDSPLHF.